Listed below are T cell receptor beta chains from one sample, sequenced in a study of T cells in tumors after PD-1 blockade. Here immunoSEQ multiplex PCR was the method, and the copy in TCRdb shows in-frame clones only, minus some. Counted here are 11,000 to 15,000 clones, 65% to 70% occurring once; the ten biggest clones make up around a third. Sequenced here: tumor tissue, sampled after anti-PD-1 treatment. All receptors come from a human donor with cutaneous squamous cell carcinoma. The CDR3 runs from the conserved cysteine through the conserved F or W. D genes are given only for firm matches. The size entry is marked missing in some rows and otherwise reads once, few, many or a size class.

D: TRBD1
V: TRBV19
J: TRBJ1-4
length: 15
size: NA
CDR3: CASSGRDRGHGKLFF
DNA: TGTGCCAGTAGTGGACGGGACAGGGGGCATGGAAAACTGTTTTTT

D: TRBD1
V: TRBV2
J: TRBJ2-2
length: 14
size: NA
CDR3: CASRDRMDTGELFF
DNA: TGTGCCAGCAGGGACAGGATGGACACCGGGGAGCTGTTTTTT

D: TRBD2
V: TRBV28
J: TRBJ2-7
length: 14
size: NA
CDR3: CASRGSGSPYEQYF
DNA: TGTGCCAGCAGGGGTAGCGGGAGTCCTTACGAGCAGTACTTC

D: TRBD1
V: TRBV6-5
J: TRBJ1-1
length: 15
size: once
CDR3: CASSYTDRVGTEAFF
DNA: TGTGCCAGCAGTTACACCGACAGGGTCGGAACTGAAGCTTTCTTT

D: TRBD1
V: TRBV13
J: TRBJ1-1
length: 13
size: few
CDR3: CASSDDAGQEAFF
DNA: TGTGCCAGCAGCGACGACGCGGGACAGGAAGCTTTCTTT

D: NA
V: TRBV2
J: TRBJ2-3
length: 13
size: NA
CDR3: CASSGQGTDTQYF
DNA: TGTGCCAGCAGTGGGCAGGGCACAGATACGCAGTATTTT

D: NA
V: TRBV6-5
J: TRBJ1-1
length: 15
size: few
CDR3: CASSYSRGGNTEAFF
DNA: TGTGCCAGCAGTTACTCGAGGGGTGGGAACACTGAAGCTTTCTTT

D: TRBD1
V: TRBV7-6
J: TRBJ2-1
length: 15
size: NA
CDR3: CASRGGTGIYNEQFF
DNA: TGTGCCAGCAGGGGAGGGACAGGGATCTACAATGAGCAGTTCTTC

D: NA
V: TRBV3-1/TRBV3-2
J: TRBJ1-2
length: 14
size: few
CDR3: CASNHRANSYGYTF
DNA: TGTGCCAGCAATCACAGGGCGAATTCTTATGGCTACACCTTC

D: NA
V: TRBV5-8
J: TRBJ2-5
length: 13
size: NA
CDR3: CASSLNGQETQYF
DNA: TGTGCCAGCAGCTTGAACGGGCAAGAGACCCAGTACTTC

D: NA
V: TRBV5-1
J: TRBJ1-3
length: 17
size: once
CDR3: CASSLGQPQSSGNTIYF
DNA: TGCGCCAGCAGCTTGGGACAGCCACAGTCCTCTGGAAACACCATATATTTT

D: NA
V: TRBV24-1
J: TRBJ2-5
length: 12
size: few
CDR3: CATSDFQETQYF
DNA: TGTGCCACCAGTGATTTTCAAGAGACCCAGTACTTC

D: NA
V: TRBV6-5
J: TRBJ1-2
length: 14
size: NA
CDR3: CASRTGGGGYGYTF
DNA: TGTGCCAGCAGGACTGGGGGGGGTGGCTATGGCTACACCTTC

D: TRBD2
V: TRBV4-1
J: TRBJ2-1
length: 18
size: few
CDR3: CASSQSFLLAGGPFEQFF
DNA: TGCGCCAGCAGCCAATCGTTCCTATTAGCGGGAGGGCCTTTTGAGCAGTTCTTC

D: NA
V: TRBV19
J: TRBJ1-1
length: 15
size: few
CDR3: CASSRTRTESPEAFF
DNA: TGTGCCAGTAGTCGCACCCGGACAGAGAGCCCTGAAGCTTTCTTT

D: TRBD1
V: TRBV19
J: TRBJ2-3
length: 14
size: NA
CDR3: CASSNRGATDTQYF
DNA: TGTGCCAGTAGTAACAGGGGGGCCACAGATACGCAGTATTTT

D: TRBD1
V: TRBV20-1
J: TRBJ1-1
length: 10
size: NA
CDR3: CSAPDREAFF
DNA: TGCAGTGCCCCGGACAGGGAAGCTTTCTTT

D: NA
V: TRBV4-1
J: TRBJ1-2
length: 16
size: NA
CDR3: CASSQDFAGPTYGYTF
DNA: TGCGCCAGCAGCCAAGATTTCGCAGGGCCAACATATGGCTACACCTTC

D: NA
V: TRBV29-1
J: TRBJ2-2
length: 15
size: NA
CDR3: CSASRGPGDAGELFF
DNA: TGCAGCGCGTCTCGGGGGCCAGGGGACGCCGGGGAGCTGTTTTTT

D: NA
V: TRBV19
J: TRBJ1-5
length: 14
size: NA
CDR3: CASSMRSSNQPQHF
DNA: TGTGCCAGTAGTATGCGAAGTAGCAATCAGCCCCAGCATTTT

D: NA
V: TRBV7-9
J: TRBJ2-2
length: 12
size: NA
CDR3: CASSYYTGELFF
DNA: TGTGCCAGCAGTTACTACACCGGGGAGCTGTTTTTT

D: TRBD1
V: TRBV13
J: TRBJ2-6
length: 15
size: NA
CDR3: CASSWTGSGANVLTF
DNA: TGTGCCAGCAGCTGGACAGGGAGCGGGGCCAACGTCCTGACTTTC

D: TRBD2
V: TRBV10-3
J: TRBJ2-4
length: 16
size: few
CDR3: CAISEGGSGDKNIQYF
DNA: TGTGCCATCAGTGAGGGTGGTAGCGGGGACAAAAACATTCAGTACTTC

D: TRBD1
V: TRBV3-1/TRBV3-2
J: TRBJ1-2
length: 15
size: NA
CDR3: CASSQGSRQGYGYTF
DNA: TGTGCCAGCAGCCAAGGTTCCCGACAGGGCTATGGCTACACCTTC

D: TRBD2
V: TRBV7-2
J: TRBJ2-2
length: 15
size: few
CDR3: CASSWAAGNTGELFF
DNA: TGTGCCAGCAGCTGGGCAGCGGGAAATACCGGGGAGCTGTTTTTT

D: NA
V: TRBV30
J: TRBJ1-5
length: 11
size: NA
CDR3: CAWSYGGRPHF
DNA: TGTGCCTGGAGTTACGGCGGCCGGCCGCATTTT

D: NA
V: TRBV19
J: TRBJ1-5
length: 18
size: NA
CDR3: CASSITGRLKDSNQPQHF
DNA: TGTGCCAGTAGTATAACGGGCAGGCTCAAAGATAGCAATCAGCCCCAGCATTTT

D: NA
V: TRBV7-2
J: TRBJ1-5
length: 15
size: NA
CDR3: CASSLRGFVNQPQHF
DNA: TGTGCCAGCAGCCTGAGGGGGTTTGTCAATCAGCCCCAGCATTTT

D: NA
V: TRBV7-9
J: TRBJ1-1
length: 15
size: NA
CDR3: CASSLAAVRNTEAFF
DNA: TGTGCCAGCAGCTTAGCGGCAGTTAGAAACACTGAAGCTTTCTTT

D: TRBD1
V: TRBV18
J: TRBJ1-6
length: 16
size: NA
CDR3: CASSPKDRGRNSPLHF
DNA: TGTGCCAGCTCACCCAAGGACAGGGGTCGAAATTCACCCCTCCACTTT

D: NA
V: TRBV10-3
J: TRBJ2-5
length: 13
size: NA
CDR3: CAISSRGGETQYF
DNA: TGTGCCATCAGTTCTCGAGGGGGGGAGACCCAGTACTTC

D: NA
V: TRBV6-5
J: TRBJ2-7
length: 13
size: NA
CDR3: CASSSTDFYEQYF
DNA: TGTGCCAGCAGCTCGACAGATTTCTACGAGCAGTACTTC

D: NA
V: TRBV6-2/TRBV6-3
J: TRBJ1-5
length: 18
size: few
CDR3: CASSYSRFLRGRNQPQHF
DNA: TGTGCCAGCAGTTACTCGAGGTTTTTGAGGGGTCGGAATCAGCCCCAGCATTTT

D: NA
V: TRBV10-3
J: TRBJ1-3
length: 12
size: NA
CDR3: CAIQSSGNTIYF
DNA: TGTGCCATCCAGAGCTCTGGAAACACCATATATTTT

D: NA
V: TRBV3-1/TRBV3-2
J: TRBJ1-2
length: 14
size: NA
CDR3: CASSQDRGRIGYTF
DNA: TGTGCCAGCAGCCAAGATCGGGGAAGGATCGGCTACACCTTC

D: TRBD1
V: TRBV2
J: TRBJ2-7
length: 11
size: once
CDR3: CASSLQGISAF
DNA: TGTGCCAGCAGCTTACAGGGGATTAGTGCATTC

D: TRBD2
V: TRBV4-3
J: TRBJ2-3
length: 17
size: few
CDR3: CASSQDPTGGGEDTQYF
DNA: TGCGCCAGCAGCCAAGATCCTACGGGAGGGGGGGAAGATACGCAGTATTTT

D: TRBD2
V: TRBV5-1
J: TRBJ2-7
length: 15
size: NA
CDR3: CASSLGLAGNGEQYF
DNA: TGCGCCAGCAGCTTGGGGCTAGCGGGAAACGGCGAGCAGTACTTC

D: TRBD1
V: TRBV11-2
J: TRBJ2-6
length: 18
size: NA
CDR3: CASSIRSAGGGGANVLTF
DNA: TGTGCCAGCAGCATCCGGTCGGCAGGGGGCGGTGGGGCCAACGTCCTGACTTTC

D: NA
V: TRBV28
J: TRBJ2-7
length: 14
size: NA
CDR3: CASSLLQVNYEQYF
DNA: TGTGCCAGCAGTTTATTACAGGTCAACTACGAGCAGTACTTC

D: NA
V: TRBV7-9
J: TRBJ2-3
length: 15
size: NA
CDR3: CASSLRTGDSDTQYF
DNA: TGTGCCAGCAGCTTACGTACGGGGGACAGCGATACGCAGTATTTT

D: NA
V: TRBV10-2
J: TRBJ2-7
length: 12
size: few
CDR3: CASGMNSYEQYF
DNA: TGCGCCAGCGGTATGAACTCCTACGAGCAGTACTTC

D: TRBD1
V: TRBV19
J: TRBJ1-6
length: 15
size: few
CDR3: CASTNHRGYNSPLHF
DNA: TGTGCCAGTACTAACCACAGGGGCTATAATTCACCCCTCCACTTT

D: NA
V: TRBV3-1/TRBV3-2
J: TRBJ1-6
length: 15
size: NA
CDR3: CASSHKGKDNSPLHF
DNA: TGTGCCAGCAGCCATAAAGGCAAAGATAATTCACCCCTCCACTTT

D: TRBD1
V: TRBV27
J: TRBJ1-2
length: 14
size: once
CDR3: CASSTGTGDYGYTF
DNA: TGTGCCAGCAGCACCGGGACAGGGGACTATGGCTACACCTTC